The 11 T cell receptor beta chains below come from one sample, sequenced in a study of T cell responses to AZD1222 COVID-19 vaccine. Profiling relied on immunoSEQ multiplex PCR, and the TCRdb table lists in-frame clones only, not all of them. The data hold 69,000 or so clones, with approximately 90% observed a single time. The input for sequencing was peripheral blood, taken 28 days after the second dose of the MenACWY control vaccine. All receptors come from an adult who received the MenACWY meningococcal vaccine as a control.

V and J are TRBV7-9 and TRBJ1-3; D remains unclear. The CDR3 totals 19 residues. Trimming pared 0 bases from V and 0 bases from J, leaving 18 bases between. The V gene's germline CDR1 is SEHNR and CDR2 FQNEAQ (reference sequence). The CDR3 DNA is TGTGCCAGCAGCTTAGCGATCTCCACTTCCAGTTCCTCTGGAAACACCATATATTTT. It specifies CASSLAISTSSSSGNTIYF.

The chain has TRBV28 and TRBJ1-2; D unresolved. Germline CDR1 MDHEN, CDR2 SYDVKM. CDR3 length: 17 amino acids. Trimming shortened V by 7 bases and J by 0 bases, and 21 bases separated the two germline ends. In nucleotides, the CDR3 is TGTGCCAGCACCTACCCGGGGATGGCCAGACCTAACTATGGCTACACCTTC. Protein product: CASTYPGMARPNYGYTF.

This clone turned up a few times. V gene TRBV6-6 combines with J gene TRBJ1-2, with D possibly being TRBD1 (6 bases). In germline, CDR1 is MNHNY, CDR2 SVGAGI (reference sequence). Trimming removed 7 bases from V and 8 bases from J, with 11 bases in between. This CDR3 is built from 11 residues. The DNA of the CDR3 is TGTGCCAGCACCCCAGGGGAAGGCTACACCTTC. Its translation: CASTPGEGYTF.

The CDR3 here is CASSSQQGDNQPQHF. The DNA of the CDR3 is TGTGCCAGCAGCTCGCAACAGGGTGACAATCAGCCCCAGCATTTT. This chain joins TRBV7-2 and TRBJ1-5, with D possibly matching TRBD1 (6 bases). Germline loops: CDR1 SGHTA, CDR2 FQGNSA. This CDR3 region has 15 residues. V lost 4 bases to trimming and J lost 3 bases, with 13 bases between them.

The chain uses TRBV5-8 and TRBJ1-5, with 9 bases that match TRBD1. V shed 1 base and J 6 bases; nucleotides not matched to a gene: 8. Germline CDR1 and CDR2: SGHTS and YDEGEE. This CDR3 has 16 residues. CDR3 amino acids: CASSLLGQGGVQPQHF. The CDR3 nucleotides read TGTGCCAGCAGCTTGCTGGGACAGGGTGGGGTTCAGCCCCAGCATTTT. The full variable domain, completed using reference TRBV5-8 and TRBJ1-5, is EAGVTQSPTHLIKTRGQQATLRCSPISGHTSVYWYQQALGLGLQFLLWYDEGEERNRGNFPPRFSGRQFPNYSSELNVNALELEDSALYLCASSLLGQGGVQPQHFGDGTRLSIL.

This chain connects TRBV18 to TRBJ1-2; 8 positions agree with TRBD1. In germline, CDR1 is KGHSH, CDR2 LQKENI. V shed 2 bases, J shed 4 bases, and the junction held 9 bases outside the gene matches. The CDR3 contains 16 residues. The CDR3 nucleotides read TGTGCCAGCTCACCAGGGGATCAGGGGGCCGTCTATGGCTACACCTTC. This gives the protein CASSPGDQGAVYGYTF.

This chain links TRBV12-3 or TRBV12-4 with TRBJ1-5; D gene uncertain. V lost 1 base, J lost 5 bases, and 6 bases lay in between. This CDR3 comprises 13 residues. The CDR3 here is CASSLVPHQPQHF. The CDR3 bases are TGTGCCAGCAGTTTAGTCCCCCATCAGCCCCAGCATTTT.

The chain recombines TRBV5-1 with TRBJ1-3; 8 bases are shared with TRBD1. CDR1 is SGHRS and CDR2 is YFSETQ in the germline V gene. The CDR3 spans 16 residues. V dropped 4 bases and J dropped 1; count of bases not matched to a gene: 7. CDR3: CASSGSHRGSGNTIYF. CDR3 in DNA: TGCGCCAGCAGCGGCAGCCACAGGGGGTCTGGAAACACCATATATTTT.

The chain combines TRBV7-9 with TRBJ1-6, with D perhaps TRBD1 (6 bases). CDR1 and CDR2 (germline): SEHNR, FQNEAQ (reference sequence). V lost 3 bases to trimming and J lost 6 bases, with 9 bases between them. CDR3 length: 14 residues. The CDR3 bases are TGTGCCAGCAGCTTGGACAGTCTTAATTCACCCCTCCACTTT. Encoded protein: CASSLDSLNSPLHF.

CDR3 sequence: CASSTTSGLDQFF. The CDR3 region has the DNA TGTGCCAGCAGCACCACCTCCGGGCTCGACCAGTTCTTC. The chain joins TRBV3-1 (or the pseudogene TRBV3-2) to TRBJ2-1; no reliable D call. CDR3 length equals 13 residues. V dropped 5 bases and J dropped 13 bases, with 18 bases sitting between them. Germline assignment: CDR1 LGHDT and CDR2 YNNKEL (reference sequence).

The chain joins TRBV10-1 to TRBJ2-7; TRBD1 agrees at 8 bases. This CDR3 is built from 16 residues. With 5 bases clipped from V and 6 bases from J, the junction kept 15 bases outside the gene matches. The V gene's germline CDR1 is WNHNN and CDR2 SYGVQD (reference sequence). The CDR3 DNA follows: TGCGCCAGCAGTCCGACAGGGGCGCCCATCTATCTCGAGCAGTACTTC. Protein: CASSPTGAPIYLEQYF.